The 24 T cell receptor beta chains listed next were all sequenced from one sample in a study of T cell repertoires in cytomegalovirus infection. Antigens of these TCRs are unknown. MiXCR, run by TCRdb on the reads, gives a single entry per CDR3 protein. The table lists 110,000 to 150,000 distinct CDR3 sequences, over 25% of them singletons. Sequences were derived from CD8+ T cells from cultured PBMCs, sampled from culture after CMV antigen stimulation. The receptors were sampled from a human donor in good health (CMV status not recorded). Some clones in this sample may be carry-over from other donors' samples.

As for this clonotype: A much larger clone differs from this one at a single base, so this may be a read error. The rearrangement joins TRBV7-2 to TRBJ2-7; D might be TRBD1 or TRBD2, each matching 7 bases. Trimming pared 4 bases from V and 5 bases from J, leaving 24 bases between. There are 17 residues in the CDR3. Germline V CDR1 and CDR2: SGHTA, FQGNSA. CDR3 nucleotide sequence: TGTGCCAGCAGCTCCAGCTTCAGGGGGGGCGCCAGGGACGAGCAGTACTTC. Encoded protein: CASSSSFRGGARDEQYF.

This clonotype was seen a few times. V usage is TRBV7-6 and J usage is TRBJ2-5; 9 bases fit TRBD2. This CDR3 spans 14 amino acids. Germline trimming cut 1 base from V and 5 bases from J; bases unmatched to any gene: 2. Germline V gene data show CDR1 as SGHVS and CDR2 as FNYEAQ. The CDR3 here is CASSLVTSGETQYF. The DNA of the CDR3 is TGTGCCAGCAGCTTAGTTACTAGCGGGGAGACCCAGTACTTC.

The count of this clonotype is one. The rearrangement uses TRBV24-1 and TRBJ2-1, with TRBD2 identical over 8 bases. V lost 4 bases to trimming and J lost 1 base; unmatched junction nucleotides: 8. In germline, CDR1 is KGHDR, CDR2 SFDVKD. This CDR3 is built from 17 residues. The CDR3 DNA reads as TGTGCCACCAGTGAACCGGACGGGGGGGCTTCCTACAATGAGCAGTTCTTC. This encodes CATSEPDGGASYNEQFF.

The chain uses TRBV27 and TRBJ2-3; no reliable D call. The CDR3 loop spans 15 amino acids. Trimming took 2 bases from V and 2 from J, leaving 11 bases between them. CDR1 is MNHEY and CDR2 is SMNVEV in the germline V gene (reference sequence). CDR3 DNA: TGTGCCAGCAGTTTAGGTTTTCTCCCCACAGATACGCAGTATTTT. Translating gives CASSLGFLPTDTQYF.

This clonotype was seen at least ten times. The rearrangement links TRBV6-5 to TRBJ1-1, with a possible D match to TRBD1 (6 bases). The germline V gene encodes CDR1 MNHEY and CDR2 SVGAGI. V was cut by 3 bases and J by 6 bases, with 11 bases left in between. CDR3 length: 13 amino acids. Here the CDR3 DNA reads TGTGCCAGCAGTTATCTCAGGGGTGCTGAAGCTTTCTTT. Translated, it gives CASSYLRGAEAFF.

There are a few counts of this clonotype. This chain joins TRBV4-2 and TRBJ2-1, with a possible D match to TRBD1 (5 bases). Trimming removed 7 bases at V and 0 bases at J, with 16 bases between. Per the germline V gene, CDR1 is LGHNA and CDR2 is YNFKEQ. The CDR3 extends over 16 amino acids. CDR3 sequence reads: CASKDVGPSSYNEQFF. The CDR3 DNA reads TGTGCCAGCAAAGACGTGGGGCCCAGCTCCTACAATGAGCAGTTCTTC.

This clonotype was seen repeatedly, ten times or more. V gene TRBV19 combines with J gene TRBJ2-1; TRBD2 aligns across 15 bases. The CDR3 runs to 15 residues. CDR1 and CDR2 from the germline V gene are LNHDA and SQIVND (reference sequence). V trimming: 1 base; J trimming: 8 bases; junction bases outside the gene matches: 0. This CDR3 is CASSIGTSGRDEQFF. CDR3 sequence (DNA): TGTGCCAGTAGTATAGGGACTAGCGGGAGGGATGAGCAGTTCTTC.

This clonotype showed up many times. The chain is built from TRBV7-9 and TRBJ1-1, with 10 bases lining up with TRBD1. The trim removed 5 bases at V and 1 base at J, leaving 13 bases unmatched. Per germline, CDR1 SEHNR and CDR2 FQNEAQ (reference sequence). CDR3 length equals 18 residues. The chain's CDR3 is CASSTEGQGIFWNTEAFF. The CDR3 coding sequence is TGTGCCAGCAGCACAGAGGGACAGGGGATTTTTTGGAACACTGAAGCTTTCTTT.

This clonotype was observed a handful of times. The chain combines TRBV7-3 with TRBJ2-3, with D perhaps TRBD2 (6 bases). Trimming took 4 bases from V and 4 from J, leaving 12 bases between them. The CDR3 spans 14 residues. The germline gives CDR1 SGHTA, CDR2 FQGTGA. CDR3 bases: TGTGCCAGCAGCTCGGGGCGGGGCCCAGATACGCAGTATTTT. It translates to CASSSGRGPDTQYF.

The rearrangement uses TRBV2 and TRBJ2-1; unclear D gene. Per germline, CDR1 SNHLY and CDR2 FYNNEI. Between the trimmed V and J ends, which lost 6 bases and 8 bases, there was a span of 17 bases. The CDR3 sequence is 14 residues long. This CDR3 is CASSDLANWDEQFF. The CDR3 DNA follows: TGTGCCAGCAGCGACCTGGCGAATTGGGATGAGCAGTTCTTC.

This clonotype was seen ten or more times. The J gene is TRBJ2-1, the V gene TRBV6-5, with 10 bases fitting TRBD1. Per the germline V gene, CDR1 is MNHEY and CDR2 is SVGAGI. The CDR3 has 14 amino acids. J lost 9 bases, V lost 6 bases, and 8 bases had no gene match. The CDR3 spells CASSSPGQGIEQFF. The CDR3 DNA reads as TGTGCCAGCAGCAGCCCGGGACAGGGGATTGAGCAGTTCTTC.

The gene calls are TRBV12-3 or TRBV12-4 and TRBJ2-1; TRBD2 aligns across 8 bases. This CDR3 region has 15 residues. V dropped 6 bases and J dropped 4; count of bases not matched to a gene: 8. CDR3 sequence: CASSPLAGPYNEQFF. In DNA, the CDR3 is TGTGCCAGCAGCCCCCTAGCGGGTCCGTACAATGAGCAGTTCTTC.

The V gene is TRBV28, the J gene TRBJ1-4, with D possibly being TRBD1 (5 bases). Germline V gene sequence: CDR1 MDHEN, CDR2 SYDVKM. The V and J ends lost 5 bases and 5 bases respectively, with 15 bases between them. This CDR3 region has 15 residues. The CDR3, as DNA: TGTGCCAGCAGTCCCCCGGACATAAGGAATGAAAAACTGTTTTTT. Amino acids: CASSPPDIRNEKLFF.

The CDR3 protein is CASRDSGSPWEQFF. CDR3 sequence (DNA): TGTGCCAGCAGGGATAGCGGGAGCCCATGGGAGCAGTTCTTC. V is TRBV28 and J is TRBJ2-1; 9 nucleotides match TRBD2. In germline, CDR1 is MDHEN, CDR2 SYDVKM. The CDR3 runs 14 residues. V was pared by 6 bases and J by 10 bases, with 10 bases of the junction left unmatched.

The chain combines TRBV12-3 or TRBV12-4 with TRBJ2-1; D ambiguous. The DNA end is more similar to TRBJ2-7, so the J call may be wrong. The CDR3 is 14 amino acids. The CDR3 loop is CASSLGSSYNEQYF. The CDR3 bases are TGTGCCAGCAGTTTGGGCAGCTCCTACAATGAGCAGTACTTC.

The chain links TRBV12-3 or TRBV12-4 to TRBJ2-5; D may be TRBD1 or TRBD2 (5 bases each). The ends were cut back, 5 bases at V and 0 bases at J, with 13 bases in the middle. The CDR3 sequence is 15 residues long. In DNA form, the CDR3 reads TGTGCCAGCAGTCAAACGGGACGTTACCAAGAGACCCAGTACTTC. It is translated as CASSQTGRYQETQYF.

This clonotype has more than one count but fewer than ten. This sequence joins TRBV7-8 and TRBJ1-5; 7 positions agree with TRBD1. The CDR3 contains 15 residues. The V gene end was trimmed by 1 base and the J gene end by 4 bases; junction bases not matched to a gene: 4. Germline CDR1 reads SGHVS; CDR2 reads FQNEAQ. CDR3 protein: CASSLVPGGNQPQHF. In DNA form, the CDR3 reads TGTGCCAGCAGCTTAGTTCCAGGGGGAAATCAGCCCCAGCATTTT.

This chain links TRBV7-9 with TRBJ1-1, with 10 nucleotides matching TRBD1. V was pared by 6 bases and J by 4 bases, with 8 bases of the junction left unmatched. Germline V gives CDR1 SEHNR, CDR2 FQNEAQ (reference sequence). CDR3 size: 15 residues. The CDR3 sequence is CASRNTGQGITEAFF. DNA of the CDR3: TGTGCCAGCAGGAACACGGGACAGGGGATCACTGAAGCTTTCTTT.

The chain links TRBV6-5 to TRBJ2-1; D gene ambiguous. The V and J ends lost 5 bases and 0 bases respectively, with 11 bases between them. In germline, CDR1 is MNHEY, CDR2 SVGAGI. The CDR3 has 15 residues. In DNA form, the CDR3 reads TGTGCCAGCAGTAGAGACCCGAGCTCCTACAATGAGCAGTTCTTC. Its protein is CASSRDPSSYNEQFF.

This chain joins TRBV5-6 and TRBJ2-7; 8 bases are a match to TRBD1. After removal of 4 bases from V and 1 base from J, the junction contained 10 bases not matched to a gene. CDR1 and CDR2 (germline): SGHDT, YYEEEE. The CDR3 totals 16 residues. The CDR3 loop reads CASSLTGGWISYEQYF. The CDR3 DNA sequence: TGTGCCAGCAGCCTTACAGGGGGTTGGATTTCCTACGAGCAGTACTTC. Filled out from reference TRBV5-6 and TRBJ2-7, the complete variable domain reads DAGVTQSPTHLIKTRGQQVTLRCSPKSGHDTVSWYQQALGQGPQFIFQYYEEEERQRGNFPDRFSGHQFPNYSSELNVNALLLGDSALYLCASSLTGGWISYEQYFGPGTRLTVT.

The CDR3 reads CAISESQGPNKNNEQFF. The CDR3 DNA follows: TGTGCCATCAGTGAGTCACAGGGTCCGAATAAAAACAATGAGCAGTTCTTC. The chain has TRBV10-3 and TRBJ2-1; D might be TRBD1 (6 bases). The CDR3 is made up of 17 amino acids. Trimming removed 0 bases from V and 5 bases from J, with 17 bases in between. Germline loops: CDR1 ENHRY, CDR2 SYGVKD.

This chain joins TRBV6-5 and TRBJ1-3; possibly TRBD1 for D (5 bases). V lost 6 bases and J lost 4, with 16 bases in between. Germline-derived CDR1 and CDR2 are MNHEY and SVGAGI. This CDR3 spans 15 amino acids. For the CDR3, the DNA is TGTGCCAGCAGCCCAGGGACGAACCAGGGAAACACCATATATTTT. This encodes CASSPGTNQGNTIYF.

In this sample, this clonotype turned up many times. The rearrangement joins TRBV7-9 to TRBJ1-2; TRBD1 matches at 8 bases. Germline trimming cut 4 bases from V and 2 bases from J; bases unmatched to any gene: 3. The CDR3 spans 14 residues. The germline gives CDR1 SEHNR, CDR2 FQNEAQ (reference sequence). The CDR3 DNA is TGTGCCAGCAGCTCGACAGGGGCGAACTATGGCTACACCTTC. Amino acid sequence: CASSSTGANYGYTF.

The sample holds a few counts of this clonotype. The CDR3 here is CSVEGMSFGGSYNEQFF. The CDR3 bases are TGCAGCGTTGAAGGTATGAGTTTTGGGGGCTCCTACAATGAGCAGTTCTTC. The rearrangement uses TRBV29-1 and TRBJ2-1, with D possibly called TRBD1 or TRBD2 (5 bases each). Per germline, CDR1 SQVTM and CDR2 ANQGSEA. The V and J ends lost 1 base and 0 bases respectively, with 16 bases between them. This CDR3 comprises 17 residues.